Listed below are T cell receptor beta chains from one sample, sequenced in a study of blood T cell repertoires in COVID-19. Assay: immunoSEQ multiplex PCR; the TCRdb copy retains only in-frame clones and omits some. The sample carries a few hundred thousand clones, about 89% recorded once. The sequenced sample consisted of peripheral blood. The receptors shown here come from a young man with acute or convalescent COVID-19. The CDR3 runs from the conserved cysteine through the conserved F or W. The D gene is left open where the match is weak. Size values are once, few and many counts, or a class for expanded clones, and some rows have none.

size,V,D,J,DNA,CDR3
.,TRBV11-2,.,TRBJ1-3,TGTGCCAGCAGACTAGACCCCCTAGGTGGAAACACCATATATTTT,CASRLDPLGGNTIYF
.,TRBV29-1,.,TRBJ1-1,TGCAGCGTGCTGGCCACAGGAAACACTGAAGCTTTCTTT,CSVLATGNTEAFF
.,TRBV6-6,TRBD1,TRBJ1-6,TGTGCCAGCAGCCGATACATGACAGGGAATAATTCACCCCTCCACTTT,CASSRYMTGNNSPLHF
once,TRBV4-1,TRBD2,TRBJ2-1,TGCGCCAGCGCTAGCGGGAGGGCCAATGAGCAGTTCTTC,CASASGRANEQFF
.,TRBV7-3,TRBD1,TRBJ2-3,TGTGCCAGCAGCGCGACAGGGTTCACAGATACGCAGTATTTT,CASSATGFTDTQYF
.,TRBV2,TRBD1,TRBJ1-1,TGTGCCAGCAGTGCCAGGACAGGGGGAATGAACACTGAAGCTTTCTTT,CASSARTGGMNTEAFF
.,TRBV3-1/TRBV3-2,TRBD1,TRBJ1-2,TGTGCCAGCAGTCCCGACAGGGTAGACTATGGCTACACCTTC,CASSPDRVDYGYTF
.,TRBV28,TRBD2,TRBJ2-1,TGTGCCAGCAGTTTTAGCGGGTCAGCCTACAATGAGCAGTTCTTC,CASSFSGSAYNEQFF
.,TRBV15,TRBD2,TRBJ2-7,TGTGCCACCAGCAGAGGTTCGTTGACAGCGGGGGGATACGAGCAGTACTTC,CATSRGSLTAGGYEQYF
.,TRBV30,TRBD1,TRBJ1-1,TGTGCCTGGAGGAAATCCCGGGACAGGGGGCTGACTGAAGCTTTCTTT,CAWRKSRDRGLTEAFF
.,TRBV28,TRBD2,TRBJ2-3,TGTGCCAGCGGCCTAGCGGGGATCACAGATACGCAGTATTTT,CASGLAGITDTQYF
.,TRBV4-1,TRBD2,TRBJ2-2,TGCGCCAGCAGCGAAACTAGCGCCGGGGAGCTGTTTTTT,CASSETSAGELFF
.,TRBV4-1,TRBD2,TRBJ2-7,TGCGCCAGCAGCCAAGTATTAACTAGCGGGGGTTACGAGCAGTACTTC,CASSQVLTSGGYEQYF
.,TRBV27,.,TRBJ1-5,TGTGCCAGCAGTTTCAAAACAGGGAGTAGCAATCAGCCCCAGCATTTT,CASSFKTGSSNQPQHF
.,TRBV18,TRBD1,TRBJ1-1,TGTGCCAGCTCCCGACAGGGAGCTTCCGAAGCTTTCTTT,CASSRQGASEAFF
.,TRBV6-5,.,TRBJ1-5,TGTGCCAGCAGTTACTCTCGACAATCAGGCAATCAGCCCCAGCATTTT,CASSYSRQSGNQPQHF
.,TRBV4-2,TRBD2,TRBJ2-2,TGTGCCAGCAGCCAAGATCTTGGCGGGGGGAACGGGGAGCTGTTTTTT,CASSQDLGGGNGELFF
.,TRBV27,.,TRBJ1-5,TGTGCCCTCACCGGGGAGCCCCAGCATTTT,CALTGEPQHF
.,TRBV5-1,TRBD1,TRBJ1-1,TGCGCCAGCAGATCGGACAGGGACACTGAAGCTTTCTTT,CASRSDRDTEAFF
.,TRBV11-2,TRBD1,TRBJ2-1,TGTGCCAGCAGCTCCGGGACAGGAACTTTTAGCCCCTACAATGAGCAGTTCTTC,CASSSGTGTFSPYNEQFF
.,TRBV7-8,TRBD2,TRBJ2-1,TGTGCCAGCAGCTTACTGGTAGCGGGGACCTCGAATGAGCAGTTCTTC,CASSLLVAGTSNEQFF
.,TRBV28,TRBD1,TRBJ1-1,TGTGCCAGCAGTTCGGGACAGGCGCACACTGAAGCTTTCTTT,CASSSGQAHTEAFF
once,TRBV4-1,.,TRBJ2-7,TGCGCCAGCAGCCAAGATGGTATAAGGGGAGAGCAGTACTTC,CASSQDGIRGEQYF
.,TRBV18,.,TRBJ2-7,TGTGCCAGTTCGGGACTTGAGGGGGCCGAGCAGTACTTC,CASSGLEGAEQYF
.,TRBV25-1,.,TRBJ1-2,TGTGCCAGCACAGGGAACTATGGCTACACCTTC,CASTGNYGYTF
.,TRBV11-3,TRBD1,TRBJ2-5,TGTGCCAGCAGTCCAGGACAGGGGAGTAGGGAGACCCAGTACTTC,CASSPGQGSRETQYF
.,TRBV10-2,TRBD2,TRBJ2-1,TGCGCCAGCTTTAGCGGGAGGGCCCCCAAAAATGAGCAGTTCTTC,CASFSGRAPKNEQFF
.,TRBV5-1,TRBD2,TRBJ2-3,TGCGCCAGCAGCTCATCTAGCGGGAGCACAGATACGCAGTATTTT,CASSSSSGSTDTQYF
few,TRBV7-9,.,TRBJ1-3,TGTGCCAGCAGCTCCCGGGACACCGGAGTGACCATATATTTT,CASSSRDTGVTIYF
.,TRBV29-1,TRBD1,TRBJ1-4,TGCAGCGTGCAGAGGGACAGGGGTGAAAAACTGTTTTTT,CSVQRDRGEKLFF
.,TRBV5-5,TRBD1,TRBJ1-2,TGTGCCAGCAGCGGGACAGGGCGCTATGGCTACACCTTC,CASSGTGRYGYTF
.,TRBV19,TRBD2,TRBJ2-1,TGTGCCAGTAGTATAGATATAGCGGGGGGGCCGGGTGAGCAGTTCTTC,CASSIDIAGGPGEQFF
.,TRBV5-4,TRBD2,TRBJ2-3,TGTGCCAGCAGCGGGTCCGGGACTAGCGGTTGGGATACGCAGTATTTT,CASSGSGTSGWDTQYF
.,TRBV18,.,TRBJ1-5,TGTGCCAGCTCACCCGCCAGGGGAAGCAATCAGCCCCAGCATTTT,CASSPARGSNQPQHF
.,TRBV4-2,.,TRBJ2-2,TGTGCCAGCAGCCCCAGGTTTGGGAACACCGGGGAGCTGTTTTTT,CASSPRFGNTGELFF
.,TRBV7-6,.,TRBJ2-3,TGTGCCAGCAGCTTCTTGGTTGGCGATACGCAGTATTTT,CASSFLVGDTQYF
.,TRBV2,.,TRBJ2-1,TGTGCCAGCAGTGCCACCCGGAGCACCAATGAGCAGTTCTTC,CASSATRSTNEQFF
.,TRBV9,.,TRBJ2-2,TGTGCCAGCAGCGTAGACCGCTTAGTCCCGGCGAACACCGGGGAGCTGTTTTTT,CASSVDRLVPANTGELFF
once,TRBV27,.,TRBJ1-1,TGTGCCAGCAGTTCTCGAGGGTGGCCGGACACTGAAGCTTTCTTT,CASSSRGWPDTEAFF
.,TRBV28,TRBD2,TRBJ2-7,TGTGCCAGCAATCCTAGCGGAGCCATCCAGCAGCAGTACTTC,CASNPSGAIQQQYF
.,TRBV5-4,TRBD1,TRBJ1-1,TGTGCCAGCAGCCTGGGACAGGGGGTGAACACTGAAGCTTTCTTT,CASSLGQGVNTEAFF
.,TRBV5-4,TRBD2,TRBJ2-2,TGTGCCAGCAGCGTCGGACTAGCGGGAGCCGCCGGGGAGCTGTTTTTT,CASSVGLAGAAGELFF
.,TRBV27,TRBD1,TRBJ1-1,TGTGCCAGCAGGACTGCCGGGACAGGGGCCTACATGAACACTGAAGCTTTCTTT,CASRTAGTGAYMNTEAFF
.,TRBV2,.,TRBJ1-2,TGTGCCAGCAACTTTTTGGATGGCTACACCTTC,CASNFLDGYTF
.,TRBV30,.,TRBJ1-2,TGTGCCTCTTCGCAGAACTATGGCTACACCTTC,CASSQNYGYTF
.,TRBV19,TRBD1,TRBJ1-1,TGTGCCAGTAGTATTACAGGGGGCAGTGAAGCTTTCTTT,CASSITGGSEAFF
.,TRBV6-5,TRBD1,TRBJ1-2,TGTGCCAGCAGAAGAGGGACAGGGGTTCATTATGGCTACACCTTC,CASRRGTGVHYGYTF
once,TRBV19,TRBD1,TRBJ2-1,TGTGCCAGTAGTGCGACAATACAGGGGTGGGATGAGCAGTTCTTC,CASSATIQGWDEQFF
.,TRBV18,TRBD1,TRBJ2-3,TGTGCCAGCTCACTGACAGGGGGATCCACAGATACGCAGTATTTT,CASSLTGGSTDTQYF
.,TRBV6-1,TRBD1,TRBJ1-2,TGTGCCAGCAGTGAAGCGGGACAGGGTATCTATGGCTACACCTTC,CASSEAGQGIYGYTF
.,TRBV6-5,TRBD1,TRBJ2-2,TGTGCCAGCAGTACAGACAGGGGGCGCACCGGGGAGCTGTTTTTT,CASSTDRGRTGELFF
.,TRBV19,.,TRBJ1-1,TGTGCCAGTAGTCCGGGGATTGAAGCTTTCTTT,CASSPGIEAFF
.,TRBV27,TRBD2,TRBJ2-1,TGTGCCAGCAGTTCCCCGCGACTAGCGGGAGTCTCGGCTGAGTTCTTC,CASSSPRLAGVSAEFF